The 32 T cell receptor beta chains in this list originate from one sample, sequenced in a study of OX40 agonist ivuxolimab in advanced cancers. TCRdb keeps only in-frame clones here, not all; method: immunoSEQ multiplex PCR. The sample consists of 35,000 to 50,000 clones, more than 70% of them appearing once. The material was CD4+ or CD8+ T cells sorted from blood, obtained in a trial of the OX40 agonist ivuxolimab. The receptors were gathered from an adult with an advanced solid tumor such as melanoma, head and neck, liver or kidney cancer.

The rearrangement joins TRBV4-1 to TRBJ2-3; 10 positions agree with TRBD2. CDR1 MGHRA and CDR2 YSYEKL come from the germline V gene. Trimming at V came to 0 bases and at J to 4 bases, leaving 10 bases not matched to a gene. The CDR3 has 18 residues. The CDR3 reads CASSQESLSGGAADTQYF. The CDR3 coding sequence is TGCGCCAGCAGCCAAGAGTCCCTCAGCGGGGGGGCCGCAGATACGCAGTATTTT.

Only one count was recorded for this clone. The chain couples TRBV5-8 to TRBJ1-5; D gene uncertain. The CDR3 consists of 16 residues. The germline V and J ends were trimmed by 5 bases and 3 bases, with 18 bases remaining between them. Germline loops: CDR1 SGHTS, CDR2 YDEGEE. CDR3 residues: CASSPTAGVINQPQHF. The CDR3 coding sequence is TGTGCCAGCAGTCCGACTGCTGGCGTTATCAATCAGCCCCAGCATTTT.

This clone was observed once. The chain has TRBV11-2 and TRBJ1-1; D unresolved. The CDR3 sequence is 13 residues long. Germline values: CDR1 SGHAT, CDR2 FQNNGV. V lost 0 bases to trimming and J lost 4 bases, with 6 bases between them. The CDR3 sequence is CASSLEIVTEAFF. The CDR3 nucleotides are TGTGCCAGCAGCTTAGAAATCGTCACTGAAGCTTTCTTT.

This clone was seen only a few times. The V gene is TRBV4-1, the J gene TRBJ2-7; D is unresolved. The germline CDR1 and CDR2 sequences are MGHRA and YSYEKL. CDR3 size: 14 residues. Trimming cost V 1 base and J 3 bases, with 10 bases left between them. DNA for the CDR3: TGCGCCAGCAGCCAAGGGCCCGACATCTACGAGCAGTACGTC. Its protein is CASSQGPDIYEQYV.

The genes are TRBV11-2 and TRBJ2-2, with 11 bases aligning to TRBD2. The germline CDR1 and CDR2 sequences are SGHAT and FQNNGV. The V gene end was trimmed by 5 bases and the J gene end by 5 bases; junction bases not matched to a gene: 4. The CDR3 spans 15 residues. CDR3 region: CASSRTSGGTGELFF. The CDR3 bases are TGTGCCAGCAGCCGTACTAGCGGGGGAACCGGGGAGCTGTTTTTT.

CDR3 amino acids: CASSYLAPTYEQYF. CDR3 sequence (DNA): TGTGCCAGCAGCTACCTGGCACCGACCTACGAGCAGTACTTC. The chain carries TRBV11-2 and TRBJ2-5, with D unresolved. The J call may be incorrect, as the DNA end agrees better with TRBJ2-7. Germline V gene lookup returns CDR1 SGHAT and CDR2 FQNNGV. The CDR3 is made up of 14 amino acids.

The chain carries TRBV14 and TRBJ1-2; D uncertain. This CDR3 region has 15 residues. Looked up from germline, CDR1 is SGHDN and CDR2 is FVKESK. The V end lost 0 bases, the J end lost 1 base, and 9 bases lay between the germline ends. CDR3 in amino acids: CASSQEYGSNYGYTF. The CDR3 nucleotides are TGTGCCAGCAGCCAAGAATACGGCAGTAACTATGGCTACACCTTC.

The chain joins TRBV28 to TRBJ2-5; maybe TRBD2 (6 bases). The length of the CDR3 is 15 residues. CDR1 is MDHEN, CDR2 SYDVKM, per germline. V dropped 2 bases and J dropped 5 bases, with 15 bases sitting between them. This CDR3 is CASSLNAVGGETQYF. The CDR3 bases are TGTGCCAGCAGTTTAAACGCGGTTGGAGGGGAGACCCAGTACTTC.

Ten or more counts support this clone. The chain carries TRBV27 and TRBJ2-3; D remains unclear. Per germline, CDR1 MNHEY and CDR2 SMNVEV (reference sequence). Trimming removed 10 bases from V and 8 bases from J, with 16 bases in between. The CDR3 has 12 residues. CDR3 sequence: CAILAPSGTQYF. CDR3 bases: TGTGCCATTCTGGCTCCTTCTGGTACGCAGTATTTT.

The gene calls are TRBV10-3 and TRBJ2-7, with 8 bases fitting TRBD1. Germline lookup yields CDR1 ENHRY and CDR2 SYGVKD. The CDR3 consists of 13 residues. The J segment lost 4 bases and the V segment lost 10 bases, leaving 9 bases of the junction unmatched. The CDR3 bases are TGTGCCACAGCTGACAGGGGTTTTTACGAGCAGTACTTC. The encoded protein is CATADRGFYEQYF.

The chain employs TRBV4-1 and TRBJ2-1, with D unclear. This CDR3 is built from 12 residues. CDR1 MGHRA and CDR2 YSYEKL come from the germline V gene. The V and J ends lost 3 bases and 8 bases respectively, with 8 bases between them. DNA of the CDR3: TGCGCCAGCAGCCACCCCGAGGATGAGCAGTTCTTC. Translated, it gives CASSHPEDEQFF.

In its sample, this clone was seen once. This chain uses TRBV4-2 with TRBJ2-2; D ambiguous. The CDR3 is 14 amino acids. Looked up from germline, CDR1 is LGHNA and CDR2 is YNFKEQ. Trimming cost V 4 bases and J 7 bases, with 13 bases left between them. The CDR3 spells CASSPSVGIGELFF. Here the CDR3 DNA reads TGTGCCAGCAGCCCATCTGTCGGTATCGGGGAGCTGTTTTTT.

This chain uses TRBV21-1 with TRBJ2-7; whether TRBD2, the table's D call, matches the DNA was not checked. TRBV21-1 is a listed pseudogene. The length of the CDR3 is 16 residues. The CDR3 sequence is CASRGSFREEGCEQYV. For the CDR3, the DNA is TGTGCCAGCAGGGGCTCGTTCCGGGAAGAGGGTTGCGAGCAGTACGTC.

The CDR3 bases are TGTGCCAGCACCGACAGGGGGAACACCGGGGAGCTGTTTTTT. It codes for CASTDRGNTGELFF. This chain uses TRBV27 with TRBJ2-2; 8 bases fit TRBD1. The CDR3 has 14 residues. With V trimmed by 7 bases and J by 1 base, 2 bases remained unmatched. In germline, CDR1 is MNHEY, CDR2 SMNVEV (reference sequence).

The chain uses TRBV7-9 and TRBJ1-1; no clear D. With 1 base removed from V and 8 bases from J, the gap between germline ends came to 11 bases. Germline lookup yields CDR1 SEHNR and CDR2 FQNEAQ (reference sequence). The CDR3 contains 13 residues. The CDR3 reads CASSLGLTTEAFF. Written as DNA, the CDR3 is TGTGCCAGCAGCTTAGGCCTGACAACGGAAGCTTTCTTT.

The J gene is TRBJ2-1, the V gene TRBV28; 11 nucleotides align to TRBD2. V gave up 2 bases and J gave up 7 bases; unmatched junction bases: 19. Germline assignment: CDR1 MDHEN and CDR2 SYDVKM. This CDR3 region has 20 residues. The CDR3 reads CASSLSWGRGSRLAGNEQFF. CDR3 nucleotide sequence: TGTGCCAGCAGTTTAAGTTGGGGCAGGGGATCGAGACTAGCGGGAAATGAGCAGTTCTTC.

The J gene is TRBJ1-5, the V gene TRBV6-5; no reliable D call. There are 13 residues in the CDR3. V was cut by 2 bases and J by 3 bases, with 5 bases left in between. In germline, CDR1 is MNHEY, CDR2 SVGAGI. The CDR3 loop is CASSYGDNQPQHF. The CDR3 bases are TGTGCCAGCAGTTACGGGGACAATCAGCCCCAGCATTTT.

The V and J genes are TRBV6-5 and TRBJ1-1, with D unresolved. This CDR3 has 14 amino acids. The V and J ends lost 4 bases and 0 bases respectively, with 9 bases between them. Looked up from germline, CDR1 is MNHEY and CDR2 is SVGAGI. This CDR3 reads CASSLGFMNTEAFF. The CDR3, as DNA: TGTGCCAGCAGTTTGGGATTTATGAACACTGAAGCTTTCTTT.

The chain uses TRBV28 and TRBJ1-3, with TRBD1 as a possible D gene (5 bases). V was shortened by 11 bases and J by 0 bases, with 14 bases between the two germline ends. CDR1 and CDR2 from the germline V gene are MDHEN and SYDVKM. The CDR3 has 14 amino acids. CDR3 DNA sequence: TGTGCCGGCCGGGGGGGAGTCTCTGGAAACACCATATATTTT. The encoded protein is CAGRGGVSGNTIYF. Full variable domain (missing parts from reference TRBV28 and TRBJ1-3): DVKVTQSSRYLVKRTGEKVFLECVQDMDHENMFWYRQDPGLGLRLIYFSYDVKMKEKGDIPEGYSVSREKKERFSLILESASTNQTSMYLCAGRGGVSGNTIYFGEGSWLTVV.

This chain links TRBV6-5 with TRBJ1-5, with 7 bases fitting TRBD1. The CDR3 extends over 14 amino acids. The J segment lost 7 bases and the V segment lost 2 bases, leaving 5 bases of the junction unmatched. Germline V gene data show CDR1 as MNHEY and CDR2 as SVGAGI. CDR3 in amino acids: CASSYEGGVQPQHF. CDR3 bases: TGTGCCAGCAGTTACGAAGGGGGCGTGCAGCCCCAGCATTTT.

This clone was seen a single time. The J gene is TRBJ2-5, the V gene TRBV11-2, with D unresolved. V shed 2 bases and J shed 4 bases, with 5 bases lying between them. The CDR3 totals 12 residues. CDR1 is SGHAT and CDR2 is FQNNGV in the germline V gene. CDR3: CASSLLLETQYF. The CDR3 DNA reads TGTGCCAGCAGCTTACTTCTAGAGACCCAGTACTTC.

The rearrangement joins TRBV11-2 to TRBJ2-2, with 7 bases matching TRBD2. After removal of 5 bases from V and 4 bases from J, the junction contained 10 bases not matched to a gene. CDR3 length: 16 amino acids. The V gene's germline CDR1 is SGHAT and CDR2 FQNNGV. The CDR3 region is CASSKHSGDPTGELFF. The DNA for the CDR3 is TGTGCCAGCAGCAAACACAGCGGGGACCCCACCGGGGAGCTGTTTTTT.

The chain is built from TRBV18 and TRBJ1-5, with 8 bases matching TRBD1. CDR3 length equals 16 residues. Germline V gives CDR1 KGHSH, CDR2 LQKENI. V dropped 4 bases and J dropped 1; count of bases not matched to a gene: 6. Here the CDR3 DNA reads TGTGCCAGCTCACTAGCCTCAGGGGGCAGCAATCAGCCCCAGCATTTT. Protein: CASSLASGGSNQPQHF.

Here the CDR3 DNA reads TGTGCCAGCAGTGACCTCCGGGACTTAGCGCACACCGGGGAGCTGTTTTTT. This sequence encodes CASSDLRDLAHTGELFF. The chain is built from TRBV25-1 and TRBJ2-2; D is possibly TRBD2 (6 bases). The CDR3 contains 17 residues. CDR1 and CDR2 (germline): MGHDK, SYGVNS. Trimming took 3 bases from V and 3 from J, leaving 17 bases between them.

The table lists this clone with a count of one. The chain combines TRBV28 with TRBJ2-7; D perhaps matches TRBD2 (7 bases). V was pared by 3 bases and J by 3 bases, with 12 bases between. The CDR3 is 14 residues long. The germline CDR1 and CDR2 sequences are MDHEN and SYDVKM. CDR3 in DNA: TGTGCCAGCAGTTTGGCGGGGGCGTTCTACGAGCAGTACTTC. Its translation is CASSLAGAFYEQYF.

As DNA, the CDR3 is TGCGCCAGCAGTGACCCGAGCCGTCCTAGCGGGGGCCGCACAGATACGCAGTATTTT. Its translation: CASSDPSRPSGGRTDTQYF. The gene calls are TRBV10-2 and TRBJ2-3; 10 nucleotides align to TRBD2. The germline V gene has CDR1 WSHSY and CDR2 SAAADI. V lost 3 bases, J lost 1 base, and 13 bases stayed unmatched. The CDR3 extends over 19 amino acids.

J is TRBJ1-6 and V is TRBV11-2, with 8 bases lining up with TRBD1. Germline CDR1 is SGHAT and CDR2 is FQNNGV. V trimming: 3 bases; J trimming: 10 bases; junction bases outside the gene matches: 11. There are 16 residues in the CDR3. CDR3 amino acids: CASSFASRTGMSPLHF. The CDR3 nucleotides are TGTGCCAGCAGCTTCGCTTCCAGGACAGGGATGTCACCCCTCCACTTT.

The rearrangement joins TRBV5-1 to TRBJ2-7; D not resolved. V lost 0 bases and J 4 bases, leaving 17 bases between the germline ends. The length of the CDR3 is 16 residues. Germline CDR1 is SGHRS and CDR2 is YFSETQ. CDR3 protein: CASSLDSGSSKYEQYV. In DNA, the CDR3 is TGCGCCAGCAGCTTGGATAGTGGCAGTTCCAAATACGAGCAGTACGTC.

This clone was observed a single time. This chain joins TRBV4-1 and TRBJ1-2, with 11 bases matching TRBD1. Germline V gene data show CDR1 as MGHRA and CDR2 as YSYEKL. V dropped 3 bases and J dropped 7; count of bases not matched to a gene: 7. CDR3 length: 15 amino acids. The CDR3 region has the DNA TGCGCCAGCAGCCATCGGACAGGGGGCATCGCTGGCTACACCTTC. Translated: CASSHRTGGIAGYTF.

The chain recombines TRBV20-1 with TRBJ1-1; D is uncertain. V was cut by 6 bases and J by 5 bases, with 10 bases left in between. The CDR3 totals 11 residues. Germline V CDR1 and CDR2: DFQATT, SNEGSKA (reference sequence). CDR3 amino acids: CSARRVTEAFF. The CDR3 DNA reads as TGCAGTGCCAGGAGGGTTACTGAAGCTTTCTTT.

J is TRBJ1-4 and V is TRBV2; D unresolved. The V and J ends lost 9 bases and 2 bases respectively, with 13 bases between them. Germline values: CDR1 SNHLY, CDR2 FYNNEI. CDR3 length equals 14 residues. This CDR3 reads CARGYSATNEKLFF. In DNA, the CDR3 is TGTGCCAGGGGATACTCGGCGACTAATGAAAAACTGTTTTTT.

The gene calls are TRBV6-1 and TRBJ1-2, with 7 bases fitting TRBD1. The CDR3 covers 14 residues. Germline CDR1 MNHNS, CDR2 SASEGT. With V trimmed by 5 bases and J by 3 bases, 6 bases remained unmatched. The CDR3 loop reads CASSSQGGHYGYTF. The CDR3 coding sequence is TGTGCCAGCAGTTCCCAGGGGGGTCACTATGGCTACACCTTC.